This entry concerns a single TCR beta chain. Its antigen is unidentified. Germline V gene data show CDR1 as SEHNR and CDR2 as FQNEAQ (reference sequence). The CDR3 is made up of 13 amino acids. The V end lost 6 bases, the J end lost 0 bases, and 8 bases lay between the germline ends. This entry comes from a study of T cells in localized non-small cell lung cancer. Findings and limits, study-wide: Maximal T cell clonality occurred in uninvolved adjacent lung, with tumor ranking below it. Median roughly 57 top-100 tumor clones were shared with paired adjacent lung.

Clones were read by immunoSEQ multiplex PCR, and TCRdb kept only the in-frame ones, dropping some. The data show tens of thousands of clones, around four fifths seen once. Source: peripheral blood, taken before any cancer treatment. The sequence derives from a man between 40 and 75 years old with stage I lung adenocarcinoma. The rearrangement uses TRBV7-9 and TRBJ1-1; D is ambiguous. CDR3 bases: TGTGCCAGCAGAATTGCGGTGAACACTGAAGCTTTCTTT. Translated, it gives CASRIAVNTEAFF.